The 7 T cell receptor beta chains below were found in one sample sequenced in a study of control samples from healthy donors and cancer patients. Sequencing used immunoSEQ multiplex PCR; TCRdb keeps in-frame clones, though not all of them. The profile covers around 90,000 clones, with over 75% appearing a single time and more than 2% taken by the ten largest. Source material: blood. These receptors came from a woman in her 40s in good health.

This clone was seen only once. This rearrangement joins TRBV30 to TRBJ2-1; D tentatively reads TRBD1 or TRBD2 (5 bases each). The germline gives CDR1 GTSNPN, CDR2 SVGIG (reference sequence). Trimming cost V 1 base and J 4 bases, with 8 bases left between them. The CDR3 is 13 amino acids. The CDR3 DNA reads TGTGCCTGGAGTGGGGGGATGTACAATGAGCAGTTCTTC. Its translation: CAWSGGMYNEQFF. The whole variable domain, filled in from reference TRBV30 and TRBJ2-1, reads SQTIHQWPATLVQPVGSPLSLECTVEGTSNPNLYWYRQAAGRGLQLLFYSVGIGQISSEVPQNLSASRPQDRQFILSSKKLLLSDSGFYLCAWSGGMYNEQFFGPGTRLTVL.

In this sample, this clone turned up once. The chain combines TRBV19 with TRBJ1-2; 7 bases align to TRBD1. Germline assignment: CDR1 LNHDA and CDR2 SQIVND (reference sequence). Unmatched junction bases numbered 10, after V lost 5 bases and J lost 4 bases. The CDR3 totals 15 residues. This CDR3 reads CASSLGLKGAYGYTF. The CDR3 region has the DNA TGTGCCAGTAGTCTCGGGTTAAAGGGGGCCTATGGCTACACCTTC.

V usage is TRBV10-3 and J usage is TRBJ2-1; 10 bases match TRBD2. The J segment lost 5 bases and the V segment lost 2 bases, leaving 0 bases of the junction unmatched. The CDR3 loop spans 14 amino acids. Germline V gene lookup returns CDR1 ENHRY and CDR2 SYGVKD. For the CDR3, the DNA is TGTGCCATCAGTGAGCTAGCGGGAGACAATGAGCAGTTCTTC. This translates into CAISELAGDNEQFF.

This clone occurred a few times. This rearrangement joins TRBV5-4 to TRBJ1-1, with 8 bases lining up with TRBD1. Unmatched junction bases numbered 6, after V lost 4 bases and J lost 4 bases. Germline lookup yields CDR1 SGHNT and CDR2 YYREEE (reference sequence). The CDR3 spans 14 residues. The CDR3 reads CASSLGQGATEAFF. The CDR3 DNA is TGTGCCAGCAGCCTCGGACAGGGCGCCACTGAAGCTTTCTTT.

The chain recombines TRBV29-1 with TRBJ2-1; D not resolved. V lost 1 base and J lost 8, with 15 bases in between. The CDR3 totals 14 residues. Germline CDR1 SQVTM, CDR2 ANQGSEA. CDR3 coding DNA: TGCAGCGTTGAAGGACCCGAGAACTCGGATGAGCAGTTCTTC. This codes for CSVEGPENSDEQFF.

The chain couples TRBV3-1 (or the pseudogene TRBV3-2) to TRBJ1-2; perhaps TRBD1 as D (5 bases). Trimming shortened V by 4 bases and J by 8 bases, and 20 bases separated the two germline ends. The germline gives CDR1 LGHDT, CDR2 YNNKEL (reference sequence). The CDR3 spans 15 residues. For the CDR3, the DNA is TGTGCCAGCAGCCCTAAATCGGGGCAGTACGTAGGCTACACCTTC. Its protein product is CASSPKSGQYVGYTF.

This chain joins TRBV6-2 or TRBV6-3 and TRBJ2-4; 10 nucleotides line up with TRBD2. CDR1 and CDR2 (germline): MNHEY, SVGEGT. V gave up 5 bases and J gave up 4 bases; unmatched junction bases: 11. CDR3 length equals 17 residues. CDR3 region: CASSRSLSGGVKNIQYF. CDR3 DNA sequence: TGTGCCAGCAGTCGTTCTCTGAGCGGGGGGGTGAAAAACATTCAGTACTTC.